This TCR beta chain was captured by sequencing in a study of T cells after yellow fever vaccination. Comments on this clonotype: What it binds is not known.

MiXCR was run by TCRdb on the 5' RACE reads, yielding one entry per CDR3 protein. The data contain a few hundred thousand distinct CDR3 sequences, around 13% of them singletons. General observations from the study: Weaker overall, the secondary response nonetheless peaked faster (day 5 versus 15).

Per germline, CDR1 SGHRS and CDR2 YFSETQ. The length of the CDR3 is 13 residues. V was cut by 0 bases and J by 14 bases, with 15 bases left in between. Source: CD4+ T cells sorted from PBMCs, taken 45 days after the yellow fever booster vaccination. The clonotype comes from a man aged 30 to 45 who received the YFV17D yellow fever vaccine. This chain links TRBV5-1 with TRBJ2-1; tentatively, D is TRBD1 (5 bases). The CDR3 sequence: CASSLGFEPGKFF. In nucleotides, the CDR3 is TGCGCCAGCAGCTTGGGGTTTGAACCAGGGAAGTTCTTC.